This T cell receptor beta chain was identified during a study of T cells in women clearing cervical HPV infection. Background on the study: HLA type stays a possible confounder, typing being limited.

The V and J ends lost 2 bases and 2 bases respectively, with 9 bases between them. CDR3 size: 13 residues. The V gene's germline CDR1 is GTSNPN and CDR2 SVGIG (reference sequence). Repertoires were generated with immunoSEQ multiplex PCR, while TCRdb's copy carries only in-frame clones and drops some. In total, the table holds 15,000 to 20,000 clones. Comments on this clone: From the germline J gene comes the end of the CDR3, since the read stops 3 residues before it.

Cervical HPV DNA detected by MY09/MY11 PCR, typed by dot-blot. The chain links TRBV30 to TRBJ2-5; D is possibly TRBD2 (7 bases). Sequencing was performed on blood buffy coat. The clonotype comes from a woman aged 18-70 years with a cervical HPV16 infection that either progressed to CIN3+ or cleared (not recorded which). The sequenced part of the CDR3 DNA is TGTGCCTGGAGTAGGGGGGGTCAAGAGACC. Its protein product is CAWSRGGQET. The CDR3 in its entirety is CAWSRGGQETQYF.